This passage covers 14 T cell receptor beta chains from one sample sequenced in a study of T cell changes during pregnancy in multiple sclerosis. Sequenced by immunoSEQ multiplex PCR; TCRdb stores in-frame clones only, minus some. The sample contains 30,000 to 45,000 clones, 90% to 95% of which appear only once. The sample here was CD8+ T cells from peripheral blood mononuclear cells, taken before pregnancy. These receptors all come from a female donor with multiple sclerosis, enrolled in a pregnancy study.

This rearrangement joins TRBV7-2 to TRBJ2-5, with 7 nucleotides matching TRBD2. CDR3 length: 14 residues. V dropped 1 base and J dropped 7; count of bases not matched to a gene: 6. Germline-derived CDR1 and CDR2 are SGHTA and FQGNSA. CDR3 in amino acids: CASSLVPGGRTQYF. The CDR3 DNA is TGTGCCAGCAGCTTAGTTCCGGGCGGGAGGACCCAGTACTTC.

This clone was picked up many times. The J gene is TRBJ1-5, the V gene TRBV29-1; TRBD1 agrees at 7 bases. The ends lost 4 bases at V and 3 bases at J; junction bases unmatched: 3. The CDR3 loop spans 13 amino acids. In germline, CDR1 is SQVTM, CDR2 ANQGSEA. This CDR3 reads CSVATGLNQPQHF. Written as DNA, the CDR3 is TGCAGCGTTGCGACAGGGCTCAATCAGCCCCAGCATTTT.

The chain couples TRBV4-1 to TRBJ2-1, with a weak D call TRBD2 (5 bases). The germline V gene has CDR1 MGHRA and CDR2 YSYEKL. Trimming removed 0 bases at V and 8 bases at J, with 17 bases between. The CDR3 contains 16 residues. For the CDR3, the DNA is TGCGCCAGCAGCCAAGATACCCAACAACTAGGCCATGAGCAGTTCTTC. This gives the protein CASSQDTQQLGHEQFF.

This chain connects TRBV7-2 to TRBJ2-1; possibly TRBD1 for D (5 bases). CDR1 SGHTA and CDR2 FQGNSA come from the germline V gene. V lost 2 bases, J lost 4 bases, and 12 bases lay in between. The CDR3 spans 15 residues. DNA for the CDR3: TGTGCCAGCAGCTTAAGAGTAGGGGCATACAATGAGCAGTTCTTC. Translating it yields CASSLRVGAYNEQFF.

This chain uses TRBV19 with TRBJ1-1; 7 bases line up with TRBD1. Trimming at V came to 10 bases and at J to 5 bases, leaving 10 bases not matched to a gene. The CDR3 spans 13 residues. Germline V CDR1 and CDR2: LNHDA, SQIVND (reference sequence). The CDR3 region has the DNA TGTGCCACTAGACAGGGTGGTTGGACTGAAGCTTTCTTT. This encodes CATRQGGWTEAFF. Complete variable domain (other parts from reference TRBV19 and TRBJ1-1): DGGITQSPKYLFRKEGQNVTLSCEQNLNHDAMYWYRQDPGQGLRLIYYSQIVNDFQKGDIAEGYSVSREKKESFPLTVTSAQKNPTAFYLCATRQGGWTEAFFGQGTRLTVV.

The chain links TRBV28 to TRBJ2-1; 10 bases agree with TRBD1. The germline V gene has CDR1 MDHEN and CDR2 SYDVKM. The CDR3 contains 15 residues. Losses at the gene ends were 6 bases for V and 8 bases for J; bases not matched to a gene: 10. The DNA of the CDR3 is TGTGCCAGCAGCTTTGGGACAGGGGAGGTCTATGAGCAGTTCTTC. Amino acid sequence: CASSFGTGEVYEQFF. Variable domain in full (rest from reference TRBV28 and TRBJ2-1): DVKVTQSSRYLVKRTGEKVFLECVQDMDHENMFWYRQDPGLGLRLIYFSYDVKMKEKGDIPEGYSVSREKKERFSLILESASTNQTSMYLCASSFGTGEVYEQFFGPGTRLTVL.

This clone was counted once. The chain employs TRBV28 and TRBJ2-1; perhaps TRBD1 as D (7 bases). V lost 4 bases and J 9 bases, leaving 16 bases between the germline ends. Germline V gene data show CDR1 as MDHEN and CDR2 as SYDVKM. The CDR3 has 14 residues. CDR3 DNA: TGTGCCAGCAGTTCGACCTACAGGGGAGGTGAGCAGTTCTTC. The encoded protein is CASSSTYRGGEQFF.

The chain combines TRBV28 with TRBJ1-5, with 8 bases that match TRBD1. Germline CDR1 and CDR2: MDHEN and SYDVKM. CDR3 length: 14 amino acids. The J segment lost 6 bases and the V segment lost 7 bases, leaving 8 bases of the junction unmatched. CDR3: CASKTTGGSQPQHF. The DNA of the CDR3 is TGTGCCAGCAAAACAACAGGGGGTAGTCAGCCCCAGCATTTT. The variable domain in full, completed from reference TRBV28 and TRBJ1-5, reads DVKVTQSSRYLVKRTGEKVFLECVQDMDHENMFWYRQDPGLGLRLIYFSYDVKMKEKGDIPEGYSVSREKKERFSLILESASTNQTSMYLCASKTTGGSQPQHFGDGTRLSIL.

CDR3 nucleotide sequence: TGTGCCAGCAGTACACCGGATTACGGGACAGACTACTACGAGCAGTACTTC. It yields the protein CASSTPDYGTDYYEQYF. The chain is built from TRBV28 and TRBJ2-7, with 7 positions matching TRBD1. The CDR3 runs 17 residues. V lost 5 bases and J lost 3; bases outside the gene matches: 16. Germline V CDR1 and CDR2: MDHEN, SYDVKM. The full variable domain, its missing parts supplied by reference TRBV28 and TRBJ2-7, is DVKVTQSSRYLVKRTGEKVFLECVQDMDHENMFWYRQDPGLGLRLIYFSYDVKMKEKGDIPEGYSVSREKKERFSLILESASTNQTSMYLCASSTPDYGTDYYEQYFGPGTRLTVT.

V usage is TRBV4-3 and J usage is TRBJ2-7, with a possible D match to TRBD2 (5 bases). V gave up 0 bases and J gave up 4 bases, with 16 bases separating them. This CDR3 has 16 amino acids. Germline assignment: CDR1 LGHNA and CDR2 YSLEER. CDR3 sequence (DNA): TGCGCCAGCAGCCAAGACGGCCGGGGAAAGAAGTACGAGCAGTACTTC. Amino acids: CASSQDGRGKKYEQYF.

The rearrangement links TRBV7-8 to TRBJ2-7; D possibly corresponds to TRBD2 (5 bases). The CDR3 spans 13 residues. V lost 1 base and J 3 bases, leaving 7 bases between the germline ends. Germline CDR1 reads SGHVS; CDR2 reads FQNEAQ. The CDR3 is CASSLERDYEQYF. CDR3 bases: TGTGCCAGCAGCTTAGAACGGGACTACGAGCAGTACTTC.

The rearrangement links TRBV5-1 to TRBJ1-2; D is ambiguous. Trimming removed 3 bases at V and 2 bases at J, with 11 bases between. This CDR3 has 14 residues. Germline loops: CDR1 SGHRS, CDR2 YFSETQ. The CDR3 bases are TGCGCCAGCAGCTCGATGCCTACGAACTATGGCTACACCTTC. This encodes CASSSMPTNYGYTF.

The chain combines TRBV7-9 with TRBJ1-1, with D perhaps matching TRBD1 (6 bases). The CDR3 contains 15 residues. V was trimmed by 1 base and J by 0 bases, leaving 9 bases between them. From germline, CDR1 is SEHNR and CDR2 FQNEAQ (reference sequence). CDR3 amino acids: CASSLGQGMNTEAFF. Here the CDR3 DNA reads TGTGCCAGCAGCTTAGGGCAGGGGATGAACACTGAAGCTTTCTTT.

The chain recombines TRBV9 with TRBJ2-7; 7 bases agree with TRBD2. V shed 3 bases and J 4 bases; nucleotides not matched to a gene: 1. The CDR3 has 12 residues. Per the germline V gene, CDR1 is SGDLS and CDR2 is YYNGEE. The CDR3 loop reads CASSGGGYEQYF. Written as DNA, the CDR3 is TGTGCCAGCAGCGGGGGGGGGTACGAGCAGTACTTC.